This T cell receptor (beta chain) was retrieved from a study of T cell repertoires in aging, cancer and after chemotherapy. Across the study: The whole study produced a dataset of about 8.8 million TCR reads.

The study's findings and limits: Loss of evenness, beyond lost richness, contributed to age-related TCR diversity decline in cancer patients.

The V end lost 4 bases, the J end lost 0 bases, and 7 bases lay between the germline ends. CDR1 is SNHLY, CDR2 FYNNEI, per germline. This CDR3 has 15 residues. TRB rearrangements spanning V, D and J were amplified using mixed TRB-A/B primers. TCRdb reprocessed the multiplex PCR reads via MiXCR and lists one record per CDR3 protein. The sample contains 1,200 or so distinct CDR3 sequences, around 21% of which appear only once. Concerning this clonotype: The antigen remains unidentified.

TCR beta rearrangements were amplified from peripheral blood genomic DNA. This sequence joins TRBV2 and TRBJ2-6; the D is unclear. The sequenced material came from blood. The sequence was collected from a human donor with a solid tumor. The DNA for the CDR3 is TGTGCCAGCAGTGGACGTTTCTCTGGGGCCAACGTCCTGACTTTC. Amino acid sequence: CASSGRFSGANVLTF.